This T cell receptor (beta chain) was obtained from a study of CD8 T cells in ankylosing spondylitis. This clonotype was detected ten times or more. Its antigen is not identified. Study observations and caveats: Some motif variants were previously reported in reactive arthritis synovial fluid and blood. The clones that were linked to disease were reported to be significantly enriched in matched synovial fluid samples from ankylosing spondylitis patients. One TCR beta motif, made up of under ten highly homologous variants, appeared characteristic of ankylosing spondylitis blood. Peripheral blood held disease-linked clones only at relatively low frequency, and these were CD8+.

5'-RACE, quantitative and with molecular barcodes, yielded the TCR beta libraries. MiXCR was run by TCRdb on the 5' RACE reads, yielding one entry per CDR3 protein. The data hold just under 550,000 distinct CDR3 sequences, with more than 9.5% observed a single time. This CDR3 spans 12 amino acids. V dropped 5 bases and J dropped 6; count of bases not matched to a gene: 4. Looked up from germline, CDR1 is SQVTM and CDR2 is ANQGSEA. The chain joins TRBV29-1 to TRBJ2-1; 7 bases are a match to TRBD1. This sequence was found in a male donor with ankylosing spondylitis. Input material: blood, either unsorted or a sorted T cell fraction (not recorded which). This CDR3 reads CSVFDRVNEQFF. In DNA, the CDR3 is TGCAGCGTTTTCGACAGGGTCAATGAGCAGTTCTTC.